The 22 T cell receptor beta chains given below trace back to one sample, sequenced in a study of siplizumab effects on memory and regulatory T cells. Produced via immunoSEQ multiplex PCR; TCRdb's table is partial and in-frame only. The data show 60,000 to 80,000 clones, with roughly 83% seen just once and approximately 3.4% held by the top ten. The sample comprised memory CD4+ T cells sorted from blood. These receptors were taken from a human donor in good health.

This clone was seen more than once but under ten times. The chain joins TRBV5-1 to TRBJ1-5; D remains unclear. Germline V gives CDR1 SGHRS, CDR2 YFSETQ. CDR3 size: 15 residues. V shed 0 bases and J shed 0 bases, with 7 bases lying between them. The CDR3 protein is CASSLDGYSNQPQHF. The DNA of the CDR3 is TGCGCCAGCAGCTTGGACGGCTATAGCAATCAGCCCCAGCATTTT.

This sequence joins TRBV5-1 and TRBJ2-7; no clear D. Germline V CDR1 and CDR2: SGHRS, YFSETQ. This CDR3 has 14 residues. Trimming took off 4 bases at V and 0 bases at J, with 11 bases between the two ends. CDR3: CASSADVPSYEQYF. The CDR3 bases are TGCGCCAGCAGCGCGGACGTCCCCTCCTACGAGCAGTACTTC.

The CDR3 region has the DNA TGCGCCAGCAGCTTGGCCCTCGACAGGGTTGAAGCTTTCTTT. It encodes CASSLALDRVEAFF. The J gene is TRBJ1-1, the V gene TRBV5-1, with 7 bases identical to TRBD1. The V gene's germline CDR1 is SGHRS and CDR2 YFSETQ. V shed 0 bases and J 7 bases; nucleotides not matched to a gene: 6. This CDR3 comprises 14 residues.

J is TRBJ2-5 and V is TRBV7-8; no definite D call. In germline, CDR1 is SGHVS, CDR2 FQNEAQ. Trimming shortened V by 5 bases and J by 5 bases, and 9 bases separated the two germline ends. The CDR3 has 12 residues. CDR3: CASSPYPETQYF. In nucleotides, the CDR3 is TGTGCCAGCAGCCCATACCCGGAGACCCAGTACTTC.

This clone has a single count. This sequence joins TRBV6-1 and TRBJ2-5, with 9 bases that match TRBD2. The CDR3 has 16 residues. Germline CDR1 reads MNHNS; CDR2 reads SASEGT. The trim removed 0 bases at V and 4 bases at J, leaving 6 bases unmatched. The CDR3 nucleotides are TGTGCCAGCAGTGAAGCGAGGGGACTAGCACGAGAGACCCAGTACTTC. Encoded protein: CASSEARGLARETQYF.

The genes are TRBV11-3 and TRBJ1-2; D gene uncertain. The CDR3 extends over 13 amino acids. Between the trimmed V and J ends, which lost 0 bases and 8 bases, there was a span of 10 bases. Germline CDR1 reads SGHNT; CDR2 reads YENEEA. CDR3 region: CASSLERVRGYTF. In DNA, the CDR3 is TGTGCCAGCAGCTTAGAAAGGGTGAGAGGCTACACCTTC.

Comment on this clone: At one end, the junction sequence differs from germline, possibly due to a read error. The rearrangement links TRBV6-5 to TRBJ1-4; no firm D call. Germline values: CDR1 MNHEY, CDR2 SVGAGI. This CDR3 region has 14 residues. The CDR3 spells CARPDASQTENLFF. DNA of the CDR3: TGTGCCCGCCCCGACGCCTCCCAAACCGAAAACCTGTTTTTT.

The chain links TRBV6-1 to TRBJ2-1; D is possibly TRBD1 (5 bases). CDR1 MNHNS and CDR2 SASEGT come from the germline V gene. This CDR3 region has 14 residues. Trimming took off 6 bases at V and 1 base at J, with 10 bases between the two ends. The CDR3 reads CASRGRVSYNEQFF. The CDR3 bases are TGTGCCAGCAGGGGGCGAGTATCCTACAATGAGCAGTTCTTC.

The CDR3 nucleotides read TGTGCCTGGGCTAGGCTAGCGGTACAAGAGACCCAGTACTTC. This sequence encodes CAWARLAVQETQYF. The genes are TRBV30 and TRBJ2-5, with TRBD2 identical over 7 bases. Trimming cost V 5 bases and J 2 bases; bases outside gene matches: 8. The germline gives CDR1 GTSNPN, CDR2 SVGIG (reference sequence). CDR3 length: 14 residues.

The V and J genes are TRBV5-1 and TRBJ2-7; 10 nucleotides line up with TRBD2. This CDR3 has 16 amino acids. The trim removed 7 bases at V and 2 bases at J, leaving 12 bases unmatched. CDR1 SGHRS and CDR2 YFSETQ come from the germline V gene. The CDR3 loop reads CASGGGTSALTYEQYF. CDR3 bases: TGCGCCAGCGGTGGGGGGACTAGCGCGCTTACCTACGAGCAGTACTTC.

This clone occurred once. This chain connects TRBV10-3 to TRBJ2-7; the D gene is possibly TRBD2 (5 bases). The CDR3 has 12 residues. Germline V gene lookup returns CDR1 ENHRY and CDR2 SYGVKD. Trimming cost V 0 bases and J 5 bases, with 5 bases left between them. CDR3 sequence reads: CAISESSDEQYF. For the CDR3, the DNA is TGTGCCATCAGTGAGTCTAGCGACGAGCAGTACTTC.

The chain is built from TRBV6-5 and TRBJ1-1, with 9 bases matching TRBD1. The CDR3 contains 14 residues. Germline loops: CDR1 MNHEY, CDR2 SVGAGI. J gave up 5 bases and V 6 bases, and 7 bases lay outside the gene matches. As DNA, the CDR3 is TGTGCCAGCAGGAAGAGACAGGGGGGGACTGAAGCTTTCTTT. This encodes CASRKRQGGTEAFF.

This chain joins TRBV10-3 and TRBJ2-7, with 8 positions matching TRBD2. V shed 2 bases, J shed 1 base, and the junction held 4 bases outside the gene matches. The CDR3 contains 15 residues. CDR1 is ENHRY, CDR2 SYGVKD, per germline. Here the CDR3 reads CAISERAGGSYEQYF. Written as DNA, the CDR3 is TGTGCCATCAGTGAGAGGGCGGGAGGTTCCTACGAGCAGTACTTC.

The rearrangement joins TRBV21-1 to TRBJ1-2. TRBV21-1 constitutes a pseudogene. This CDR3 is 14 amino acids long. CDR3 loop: CASSKGVRTLGYTF. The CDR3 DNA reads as TGTGCCAGCAGCAAAGGGGTCCGAACACTAGGCTACACCTTC.

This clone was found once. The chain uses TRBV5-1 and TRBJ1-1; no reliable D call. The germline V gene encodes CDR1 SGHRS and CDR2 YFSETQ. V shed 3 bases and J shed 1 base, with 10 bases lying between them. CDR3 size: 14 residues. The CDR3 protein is CASSYQKGNTEAFF. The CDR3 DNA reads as TGCGCCAGCAGCTATCAAAAAGGGAACACTGAAGCTTTCTTT.

The chain's CDR3 is CASSFFSGGSYEQYF. DNA for the CDR3: TGTGCCAGCAGCTTCTTTAGCGGGGGGTCCTACGAGCAGTACTTC. The J gene is TRBJ2-7, the V gene TRBV7-6; TRBD2 matches 10 bases. Trimming removed 3 bases from V and 1 base from J; junction bases left unmatched: 3. The CDR3 is 15 residues long. Germline CDR1 and CDR2: SGHVS and FNYEAQ.

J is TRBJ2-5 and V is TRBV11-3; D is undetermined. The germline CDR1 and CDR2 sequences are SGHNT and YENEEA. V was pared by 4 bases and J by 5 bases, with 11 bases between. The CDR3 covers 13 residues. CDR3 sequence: CASSSRPGETQYF. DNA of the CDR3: TGTGCCAGCAGCTCCCGGCCCGGGGAGACCCAGTACTTC.

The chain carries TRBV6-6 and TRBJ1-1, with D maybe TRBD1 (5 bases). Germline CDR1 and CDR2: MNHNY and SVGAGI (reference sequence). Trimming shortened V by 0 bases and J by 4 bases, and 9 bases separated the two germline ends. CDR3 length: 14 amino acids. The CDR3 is CASSYSRGSTEAFF. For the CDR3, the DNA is TGTGCCAGCAGTTACTCGCGGGGGTCCACTGAAGCTTTCTTT.

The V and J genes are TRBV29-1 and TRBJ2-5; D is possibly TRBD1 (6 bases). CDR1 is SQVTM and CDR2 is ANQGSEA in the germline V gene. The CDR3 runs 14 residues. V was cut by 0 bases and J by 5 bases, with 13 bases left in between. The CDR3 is CSVEERGSRETQYF. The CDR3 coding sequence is TGCAGCGTTGAAGAAAGGGGGAGCCGGGAGACCCAGTACTTC.

The CDR3 region is CASSPGAGGVWYF. The CDR3 DNA reads as TGTGCCAGCTCACCCGGGGCTGGAGGGGTTTGGTACTTC. This sequence joins TRBV18 and TRBJ2-7; TRBD2 is a possible D gene (6 bases). Trimming stripped 3 bases from V and 12 bases from J, with 18 bases between. The CDR3 spans 13 residues. Germline-derived CDR1 and CDR2 are KGHSH and LQKENI.

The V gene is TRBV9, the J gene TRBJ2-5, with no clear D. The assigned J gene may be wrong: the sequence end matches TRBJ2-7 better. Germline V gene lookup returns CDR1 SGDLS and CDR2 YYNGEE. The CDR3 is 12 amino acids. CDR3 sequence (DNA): TGTGCCAGCAGCGTATTAGGGAACGAGCAGTACTTC. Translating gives CASSVLGNEQYF.

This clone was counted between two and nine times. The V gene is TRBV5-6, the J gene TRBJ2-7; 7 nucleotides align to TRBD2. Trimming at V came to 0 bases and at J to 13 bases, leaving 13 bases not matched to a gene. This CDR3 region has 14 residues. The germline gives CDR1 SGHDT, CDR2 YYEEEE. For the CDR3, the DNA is TGTGCCAGCAGCTTGGCGCCTAGCGGAGCTGATAAATACTTC. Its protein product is CASSLAPSGADKYF.